This paragraph reports one T cell receptor beta chain. Its antigen remains unidentified. These data come from a study of OX40 agonist ivuxolimab in advanced cancers. Study-wide context: The group had a mean age of 60 years, ranged from roughly 23 to 90, and was just under 85% male. Whole-study results and caveats: Clonal expansion by week 6 occurred in CD4+ and CD8+ blood T cells (at 0.1 to 3.0 mg/kg).

Germline CDR1 reads SGHAT; CDR2 reads FQNNGV. The length of the CDR3 is 15 residues. V dropped 4 bases and J dropped 5 bases, with 14 bases sitting between them. Method: immunoSEQ multiplex PCR; TCRdb's copy keeps in-frame clones and lacks some. Of some 80,000 clones listed, roughly 92% were seen once; the top ten hold 0.55% to 0.65%. The V and J genes are TRBV11-2 and TRBJ2-2; tentative D call: TRBD2 (5 bases). The source of this sequence is an adult with an advanced solid tumor such as melanoma, head and neck, liver or kidney cancer. The sample here was CD4+ or CD8+ T cells sorted from blood, taken in a trial of the OX40 agonist ivuxolimab. The CDR3 here is CASSSAGMRTGELFF. Written as DNA, the CDR3 is TGTGCCAGCAGCTCGGCGGGCATGCGAACCGGGGAGCTGTTTTTT.